Here is one T cell receptor (beta chain) with its context. V lost 0 bases, J lost 2 bases, and 8 bases lay in between. The germline V gene encodes CDR1 SGHRS and CDR2 YFSETQ. The CDR3 has 14 amino acids. With survey level as its setting, the immunoSEQ assay was v3.0. TCRdb's table, derived via immunoSEQ multiplex PCR, lists solely in-frame clones and lacks some. The sample has about 23,000 clones; approximately 80% are singletons. This entry comes from a study of long-term antiretroviral therapy in people with HIV. Here the sequenced sample was unsorted PBMCs, taken about 4.3 years after starting antiretroviral therapy. The TCR sequence derives from a young man with HIV. This chain connects TRBV5-1 to TRBJ1-1; perhaps TRBD1 as D (5 bases). The CDR3 DNA sequence: TGCGCCAGCAGCTTGGGGGGCGTAAACACTGAAGCTTTCTTT. It specifies CASSLGGVNTEAFF.